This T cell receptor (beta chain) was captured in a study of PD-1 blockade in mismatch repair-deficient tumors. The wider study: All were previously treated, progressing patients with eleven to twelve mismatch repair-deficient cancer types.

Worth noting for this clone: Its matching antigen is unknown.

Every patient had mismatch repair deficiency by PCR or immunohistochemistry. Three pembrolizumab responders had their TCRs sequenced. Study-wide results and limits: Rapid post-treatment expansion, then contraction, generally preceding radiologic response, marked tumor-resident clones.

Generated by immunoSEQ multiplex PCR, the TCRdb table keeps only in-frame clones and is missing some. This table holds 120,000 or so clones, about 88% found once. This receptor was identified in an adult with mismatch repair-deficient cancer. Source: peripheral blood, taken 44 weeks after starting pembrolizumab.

Here the CDR3 DNA reads TGTGCCAGCAGCTTGGGCCGTAGCACAGATACGCAGTATTTT. Its translation is CASSLGRSTDTQYF. The rearrangement links TRBV5-4 to TRBJ2-3; no definite D call. V gave up 0 bases and J gave up 0 bases, with 5 bases separating them. Germline V lookup: CDR1 SGHNT, CDR2 YYREEE (reference sequence). The CDR3 has 14 amino acids.